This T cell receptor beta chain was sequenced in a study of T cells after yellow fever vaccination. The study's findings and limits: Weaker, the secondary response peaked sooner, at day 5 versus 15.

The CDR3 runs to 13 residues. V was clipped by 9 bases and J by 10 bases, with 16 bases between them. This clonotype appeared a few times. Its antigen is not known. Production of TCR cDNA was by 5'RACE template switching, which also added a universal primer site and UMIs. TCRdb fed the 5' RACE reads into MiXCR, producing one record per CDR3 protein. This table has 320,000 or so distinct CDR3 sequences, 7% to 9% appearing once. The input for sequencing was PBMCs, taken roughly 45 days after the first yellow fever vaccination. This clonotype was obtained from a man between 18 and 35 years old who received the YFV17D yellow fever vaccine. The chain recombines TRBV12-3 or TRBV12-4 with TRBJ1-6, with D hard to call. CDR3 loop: CASSEASLSPLHF. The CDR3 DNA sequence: TGTGCCAGTTCAGAAGCTTCTTTGTCACCCCTCCACTTT.